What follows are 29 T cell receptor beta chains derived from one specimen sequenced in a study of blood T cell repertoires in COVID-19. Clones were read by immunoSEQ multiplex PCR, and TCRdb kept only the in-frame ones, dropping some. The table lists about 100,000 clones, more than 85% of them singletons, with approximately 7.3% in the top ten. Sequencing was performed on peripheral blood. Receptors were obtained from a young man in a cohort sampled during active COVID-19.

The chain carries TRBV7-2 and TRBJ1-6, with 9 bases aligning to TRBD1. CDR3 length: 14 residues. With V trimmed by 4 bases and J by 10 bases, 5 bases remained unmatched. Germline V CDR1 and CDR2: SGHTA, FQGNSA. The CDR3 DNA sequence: TGTGCCAGCAGCTCGGACAGGGGAGGCTCACCCCTCCACTTT. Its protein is CASSSDRGGSPLHF.

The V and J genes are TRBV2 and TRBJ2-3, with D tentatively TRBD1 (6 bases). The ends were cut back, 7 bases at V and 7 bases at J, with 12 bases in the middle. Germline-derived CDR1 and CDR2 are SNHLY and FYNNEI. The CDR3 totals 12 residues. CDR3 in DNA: TGTGCCAGCATGGGGGCAGTCAATACGCAGTATTTT. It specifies CASMGAVNTQYF.

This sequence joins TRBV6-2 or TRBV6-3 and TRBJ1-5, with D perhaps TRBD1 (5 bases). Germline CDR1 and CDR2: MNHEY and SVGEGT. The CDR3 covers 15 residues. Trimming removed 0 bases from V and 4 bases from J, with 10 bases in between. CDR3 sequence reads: CASSYSVQGNQPQHF. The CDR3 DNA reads TGTGCCAGCAGTTACTCAGTCCAGGGAAATCAGCCCCAGCATTTT.

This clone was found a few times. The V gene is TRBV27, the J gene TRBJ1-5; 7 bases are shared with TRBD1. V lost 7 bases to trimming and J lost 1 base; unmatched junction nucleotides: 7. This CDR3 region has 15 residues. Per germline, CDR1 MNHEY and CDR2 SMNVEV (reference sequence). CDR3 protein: CASMLTGASNQPQHF. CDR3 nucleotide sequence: TGTGCCAGCATGCTAACAGGGGCAAGCAATCAGCCCCAGCATTTT.

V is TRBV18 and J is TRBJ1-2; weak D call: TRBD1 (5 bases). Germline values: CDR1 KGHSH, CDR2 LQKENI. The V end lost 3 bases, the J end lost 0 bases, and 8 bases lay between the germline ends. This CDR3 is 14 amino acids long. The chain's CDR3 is CASSPTTANYGYTF. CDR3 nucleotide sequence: TGTGCCAGCTCACCGACGACAGCTAACTATGGCTACACCTTC.

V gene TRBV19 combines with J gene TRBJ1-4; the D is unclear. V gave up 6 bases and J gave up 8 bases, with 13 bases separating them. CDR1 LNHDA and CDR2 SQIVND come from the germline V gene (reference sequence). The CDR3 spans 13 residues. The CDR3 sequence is CASRAESPEKLFF. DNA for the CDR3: TGTGCCAGTAGAGCGGAATCCCCCGAAAAACTGTTTTTT.

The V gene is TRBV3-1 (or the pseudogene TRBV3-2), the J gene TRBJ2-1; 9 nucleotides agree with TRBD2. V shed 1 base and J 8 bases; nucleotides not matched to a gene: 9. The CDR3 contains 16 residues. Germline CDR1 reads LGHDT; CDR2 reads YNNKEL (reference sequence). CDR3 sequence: CASSQARGGRIDEQFF. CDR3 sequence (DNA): TGTGCCAGCAGCCAAGCGCGGGGGGGCCGAATAGATGAGCAGTTCTTC.

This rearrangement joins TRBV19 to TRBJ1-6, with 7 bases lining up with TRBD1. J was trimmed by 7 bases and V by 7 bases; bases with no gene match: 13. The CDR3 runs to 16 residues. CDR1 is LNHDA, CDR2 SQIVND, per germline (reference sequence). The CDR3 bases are TGTGCCAGTACCTTCGCCCGGGGACAGAAAAATTCACCCCTCCACTTT. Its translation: CASTFARGQKNSPLHF.

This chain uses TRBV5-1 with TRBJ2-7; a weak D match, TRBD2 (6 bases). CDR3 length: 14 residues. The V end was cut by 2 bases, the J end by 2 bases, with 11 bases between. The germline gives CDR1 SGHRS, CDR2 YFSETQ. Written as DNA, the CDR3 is TGCGCCAGCAGCTTAGGAGGGAAGCCCTACGAGCAGTACTTC. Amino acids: CASSLGGKPYEQYF.

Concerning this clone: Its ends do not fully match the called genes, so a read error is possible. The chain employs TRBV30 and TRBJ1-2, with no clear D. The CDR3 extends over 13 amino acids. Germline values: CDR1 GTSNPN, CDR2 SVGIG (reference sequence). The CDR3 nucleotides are TGTGCCTGGAGCCAGAGGGCCAGCGAATACTCACTCTTC. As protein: CAWSQRASEYSLF.

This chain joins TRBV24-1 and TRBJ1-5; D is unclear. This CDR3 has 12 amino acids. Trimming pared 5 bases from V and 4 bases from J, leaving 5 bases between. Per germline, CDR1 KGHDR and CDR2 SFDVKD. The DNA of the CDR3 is TGTGCCACCAGTGTCAATAATCAGCCCCAGCATTTT. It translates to CATSVNNQPQHF.

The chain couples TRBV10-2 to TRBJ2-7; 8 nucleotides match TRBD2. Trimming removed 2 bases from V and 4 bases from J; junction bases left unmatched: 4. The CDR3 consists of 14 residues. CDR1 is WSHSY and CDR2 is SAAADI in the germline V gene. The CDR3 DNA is TGCGCCAGCAGTGAGGGGATAGCGGGGTACGAGCAGTACTTC. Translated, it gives CASSEGIAGYEQYF.

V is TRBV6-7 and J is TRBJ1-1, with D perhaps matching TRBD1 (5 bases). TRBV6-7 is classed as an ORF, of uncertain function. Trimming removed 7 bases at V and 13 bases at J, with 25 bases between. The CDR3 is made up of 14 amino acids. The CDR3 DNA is TGTGCCAGCAAGGGAGGAGGGAGGGGTAGGAAGTTTTTCTTT. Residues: CASKGGGRGRKFFF.

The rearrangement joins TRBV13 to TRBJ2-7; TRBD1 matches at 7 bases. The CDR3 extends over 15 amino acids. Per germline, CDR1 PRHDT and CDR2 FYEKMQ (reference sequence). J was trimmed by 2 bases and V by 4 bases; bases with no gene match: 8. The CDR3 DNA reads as TGTGCCAGCAGCTCAGAGGACAGGAATCCCTACGAGCAGTACTTC. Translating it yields CASSSEDRNPYEQYF.

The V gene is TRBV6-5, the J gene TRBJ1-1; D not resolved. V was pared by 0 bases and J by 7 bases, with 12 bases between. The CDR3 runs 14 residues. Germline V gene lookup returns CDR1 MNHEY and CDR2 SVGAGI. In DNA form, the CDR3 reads TGTGCCAGCAGTTACTCGAGGGTTAGGGATGAAGCTTTCTTT. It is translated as CASSYSRVRDEAFF.

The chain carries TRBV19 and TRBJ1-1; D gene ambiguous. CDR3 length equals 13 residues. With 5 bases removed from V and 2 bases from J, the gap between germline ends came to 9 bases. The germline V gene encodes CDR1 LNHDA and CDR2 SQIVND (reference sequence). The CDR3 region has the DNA TGTGCCAGTAGTCTACGGGGAAACACTGAAGCTTTCTTT. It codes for CASSLRGNTEAFF.

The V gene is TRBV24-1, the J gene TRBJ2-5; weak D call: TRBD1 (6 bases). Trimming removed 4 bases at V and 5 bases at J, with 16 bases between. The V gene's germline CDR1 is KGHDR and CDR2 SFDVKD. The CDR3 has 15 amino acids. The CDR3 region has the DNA TGTGCCACCAGTGACCTGGGGGCTCCCAGGGAGACCCAGTACTTC. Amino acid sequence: CATSDLGAPRETQYF.

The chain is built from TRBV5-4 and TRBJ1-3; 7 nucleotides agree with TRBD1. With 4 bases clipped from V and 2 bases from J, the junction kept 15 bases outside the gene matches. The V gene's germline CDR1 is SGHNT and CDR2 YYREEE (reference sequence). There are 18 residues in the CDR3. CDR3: CASSRWGLQGTAGNTIYF. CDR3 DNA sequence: TGTGCCAGCAGCCGTTGGGGGCTACAGGGGACAGCTGGAAACACCATATATTTT. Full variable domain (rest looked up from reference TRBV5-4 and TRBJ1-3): ETGVTQSPTHLIKTRGQQVTLRCSSQSGHNTVSWYQQALGQGPQFIFQYYREEENGRGNFPPRFSGLQFPNYSSELNVNALELDDSALYLCASSRWGLQGTAGNTIYFGEGSWLTVV.

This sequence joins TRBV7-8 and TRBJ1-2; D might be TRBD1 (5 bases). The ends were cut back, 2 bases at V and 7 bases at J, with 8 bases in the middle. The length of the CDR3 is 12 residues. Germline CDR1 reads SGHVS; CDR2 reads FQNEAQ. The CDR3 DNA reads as TGTGCCAGCAGCTTAAGGGGAGGTGGCTACACCTTC. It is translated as CASSLRGGGYTF.

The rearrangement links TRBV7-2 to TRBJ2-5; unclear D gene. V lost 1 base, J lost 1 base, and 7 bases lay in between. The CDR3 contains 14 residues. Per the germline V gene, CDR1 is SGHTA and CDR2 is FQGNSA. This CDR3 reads CASSLDGAQETQYF. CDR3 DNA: TGTGCCAGCAGCTTAGACGGAGCCCAAGAGACCCAGTACTTC.

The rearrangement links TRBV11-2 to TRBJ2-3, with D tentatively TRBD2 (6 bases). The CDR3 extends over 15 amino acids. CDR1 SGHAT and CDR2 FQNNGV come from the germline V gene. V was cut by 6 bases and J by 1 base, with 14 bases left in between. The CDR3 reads CASSTSTLGTDTQYF. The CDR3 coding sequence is TGTGCCAGCAGTACTAGCACCCTGGGCACAGATACGCAGTATTTT.

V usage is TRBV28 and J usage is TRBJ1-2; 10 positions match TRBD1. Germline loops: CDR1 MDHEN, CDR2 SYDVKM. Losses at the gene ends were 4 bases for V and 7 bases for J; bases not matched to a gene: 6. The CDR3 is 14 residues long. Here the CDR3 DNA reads TGTGCCAGCAGTTCTCCCGGGACAGGGGTTGGCTACACCTTC. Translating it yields CASSSPGTGVGYTF.

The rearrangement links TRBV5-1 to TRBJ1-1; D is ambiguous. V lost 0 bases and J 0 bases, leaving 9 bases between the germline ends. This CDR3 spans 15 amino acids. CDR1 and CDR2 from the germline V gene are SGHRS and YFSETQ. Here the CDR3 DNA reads TGCGCCAGCAGCTTGGCGGCGGAACTGAACACTGAAGCTTTCTTT. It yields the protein CASSLAAELNTEAFF.

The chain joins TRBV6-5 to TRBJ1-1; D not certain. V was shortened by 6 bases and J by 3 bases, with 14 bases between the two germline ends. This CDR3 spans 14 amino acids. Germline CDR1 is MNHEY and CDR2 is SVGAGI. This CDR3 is CASSDHSPDTEAFF. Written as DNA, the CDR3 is TGTGCCAGCAGCGATCACAGTCCTGACACTGAAGCTTTCTTT.

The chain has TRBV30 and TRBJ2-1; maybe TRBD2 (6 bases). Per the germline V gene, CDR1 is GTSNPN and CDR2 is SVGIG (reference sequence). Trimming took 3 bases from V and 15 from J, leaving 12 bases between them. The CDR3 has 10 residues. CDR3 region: CAWSRESAFF. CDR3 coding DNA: TGTGCCTGGAGCCGGGAGAGTGCGTTCTTC.

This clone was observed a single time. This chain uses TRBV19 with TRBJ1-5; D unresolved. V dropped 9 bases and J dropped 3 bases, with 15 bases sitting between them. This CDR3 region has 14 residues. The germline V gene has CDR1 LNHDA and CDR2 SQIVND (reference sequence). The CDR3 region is CASKLDGINQPQHF. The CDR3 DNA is TGTGCCAGCAAGCTGGACGGGATCAATCAGCCCCAGCATTTT. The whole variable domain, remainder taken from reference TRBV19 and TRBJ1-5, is DGGITQSPKYLFRKEGQNVTLSCEQNLNHDAMYWYRQDPGQGLRLIYYSQIVNDFQKGDIAEGYSVSREKKESFPLTVTSAQKNPTAFYLCASKLDGINQPQHFGDGTRLSIL.

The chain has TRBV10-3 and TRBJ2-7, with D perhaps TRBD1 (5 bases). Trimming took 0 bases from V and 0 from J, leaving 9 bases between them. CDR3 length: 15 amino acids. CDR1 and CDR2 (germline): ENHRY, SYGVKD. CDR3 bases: TGTGCCATCAGTGAGTCCCATGGGGCCTCCTACGAGCAGTACTTC. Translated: CAISESHGASYEQYF.

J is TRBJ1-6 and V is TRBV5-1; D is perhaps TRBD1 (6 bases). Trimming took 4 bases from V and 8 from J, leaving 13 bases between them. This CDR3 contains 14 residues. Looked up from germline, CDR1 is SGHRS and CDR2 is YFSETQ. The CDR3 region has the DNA TGCGCCAGCAGCACCGGGACACTTGATTCACCCCTCCACTTT. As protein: CASSTGTLDSPLHF. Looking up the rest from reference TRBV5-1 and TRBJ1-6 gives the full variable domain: KAGVTQTPRYLIKTRGQQVTLSCSPISGHRSVSWYQQTPGQGLQFLFEYFSETQRNKGNFPGRFSGRQFSNSRSEMNVSTLELGDSALYLCASSTGTLDSPLHFGNGTRLTVT.

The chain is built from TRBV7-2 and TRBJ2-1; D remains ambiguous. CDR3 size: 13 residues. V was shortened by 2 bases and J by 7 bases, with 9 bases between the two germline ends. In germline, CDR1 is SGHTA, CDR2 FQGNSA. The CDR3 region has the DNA TGTGCCAGCAGCTTAAACAGTCAGAATGAGCAGTTCTTC. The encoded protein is CASSLNSQNEQFF.